These 8 T cell receptor beta chains share one sample of origin, sequenced in a study of Ad26.COV2.S vaccination and SARS-CoV-2 variants. Treatment in this sample: over 15 received Ad26.COV2.S at low or high dose, single or two shots; about five received placebo; per-sample allocation not given. Collection of samples fell on day 63 after the first vaccine or placebo injection. Using immunoSEQ multiplex PCR, the repertoire was profiled, and TCRdb retains in-frame clones only, with some absent. This table has about 470,000 clones, less than 95% appearing once. The sequencing used peripheral blood, collected in a trial of Ad26.COV2.S vaccine versus placebo. The receptors derive from a person between 18 and 60 years old who received the Ad26.COV2.S COVID-19 vaccine or a placebo.

The rearrangement links TRBV3-1 (or the pseudogene TRBV3-2) to TRBJ2-1; D tentatively reads TRBD1 or TRBD2 (5 bases each). Trimming removed 4 bases at V and 5 bases at J, with 15 bases between. This CDR3 spans 15 amino acids. In germline, CDR1 is LGHDT, CDR2 YNNKEL (reference sequence). The CDR3 here is CASSLRGDSNNEQFF. DNA of the CDR3: TGTGCCAGCAGCCTAAGGGGAGACAGTAACAATGAGCAGTTCTTC.

CDR3 amino acids: CASSQKDSSGNTIYF. The CDR3 nucleotides are TGTGCCAGCAGCCAAAAAGACAGCTCTGGAAACACCATATATTTT. This chain uses TRBV3-1 (or the pseudogene TRBV3-2) with TRBJ1-3; maybe TRBD1 (5 bases). Germline CDR1 is LGHDT and CDR2 is YNNKEL (reference sequence). V was pared by 2 bases and J by 0 bases, with 8 bases between. The CDR3 totals 15 residues.

This sequence joins TRBV6-2 or TRBV6-3 and TRBJ2-7; the match to TRBD1 covers 8 bases. Looked up from germline, CDR1 is MNHEY and CDR2 is SVGEGT. The CDR3 length is 14 residues. Trimming cost V 6 bases and J 6 bases; bases outside gene matches: 10. CDR3 coding DNA: TGTGCCAGCAGCCGGACAGGGACCACGGGCGAGCAGTACTTC. Protein product: CASSRTGTTGEQYF.

V gene TRBV7-9 combines with J gene TRBJ2-7; D is possibly TRBD1 (5 bases). From germline, CDR1 is SEHNR and CDR2 FQNEAQ (reference sequence). V lost 3 bases and J 3 bases, leaving 15 bases between the germline ends. This CDR3 is 15 amino acids long. The CDR3 protein is CASSLGREKGYEQYF. The CDR3 DNA reads as TGTGCCAGCAGCTTGGGCAGGGAAAAAGGCTACGAGCAGTACTTC.

J is TRBJ2-1 and V is TRBV7-8, with 14 bases identical to TRBD2. V shed 6 bases, J shed 2 bases, and the junction held 12 bases outside the gene matches. CDR3 length: 19 residues. Per the germline V gene, CDR1 is SGHVS and CDR2 is FQNEAQ. CDR3 DNA: TGTGCCAGCAGGTTGACTAGCGGGAGGGCTCTTTCCACCTACAATGAGCAGTTCTTC. Translating gives CASRLTSGRALSTYNEQFF.

The V and J genes are TRBV28 and TRBJ2-1; 8 nucleotides match TRBD2. The CDR3 is made up of 14 amino acids. J gave up 7 bases and V 7 bases, and 9 bases lay outside the gene matches. CDR1 is MDHEN and CDR2 is SYDVKM in the germline V gene. CDR3 sequence: CASTRGGIENEQFF. The DNA of the CDR3 is TGTGCCAGCACCCGGGGGGGGATCGAGAATGAGCAGTTCTTC.

V gene TRBV11-2 combines with J gene TRBJ2-3; D might be TRBD1 (7 bases). The CDR3 is 16 residues long. V lost 8 bases and J lost 2, with 20 bases in between. Germline CDR1 is SGHAT and CDR2 is FQNNGV. CDR3 DNA sequence: TGTGCCAGCTCCCTGGGCGCGGGACAGCTCACAGATACGCAGTATTTT. It yields the protein CASSLGAGQLTDTQYF.

The genes are TRBV19 and TRBJ1-5, with D tentatively TRBD1 (6 bases). Between the trimmed V and J ends, which lost 2 bases and 4 bases, there was a span of 12 bases. This CDR3 spans 15 amino acids. From germline, CDR1 is LNHDA and CDR2 SQIVND (reference sequence). DNA for the CDR3: TGTGCCAGTAGTATAACTGGGCAGGGGAATCAGCCCCAGCATTTT. Translation: CASSITGQGNQPQHF.